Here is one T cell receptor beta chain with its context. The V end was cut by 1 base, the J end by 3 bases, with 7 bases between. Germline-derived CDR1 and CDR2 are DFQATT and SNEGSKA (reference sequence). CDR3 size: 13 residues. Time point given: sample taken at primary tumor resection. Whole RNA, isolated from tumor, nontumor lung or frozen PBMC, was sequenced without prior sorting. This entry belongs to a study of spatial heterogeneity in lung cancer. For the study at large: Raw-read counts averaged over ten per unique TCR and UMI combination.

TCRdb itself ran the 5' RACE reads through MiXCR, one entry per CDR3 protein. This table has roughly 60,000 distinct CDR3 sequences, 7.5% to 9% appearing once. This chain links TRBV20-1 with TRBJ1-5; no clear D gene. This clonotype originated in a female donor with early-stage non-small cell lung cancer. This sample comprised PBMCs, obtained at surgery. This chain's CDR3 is CSARGYANQPQHF. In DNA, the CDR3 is TGCAGTGCTAGAGGATATGCCAATCAGCCCCAGCATTTT.